The clone carrying this TCR beta chain showed up just a few times. Its antigen is currently unknown. The data were obtained in a study of beta chain features in type 1 diabetes. Whole-study results and caveats: A closer apparent resemblance between naive, central memory and Treg TCRB repertoires was seen in patients than in healthy donors. Since sequencing was performed on cDNA, cells with high TCR expression could be over-represented. All four CD4+ subsets from Type 1 diabetes patients carried moderately but significantly shorter TCRB CDR3s.

cDNA synthesis used the whole RNA isolate, giving expressed TCRB sequences. Repertoires were generated with immunoSEQ multiplex PCR, while TCRdb's copy carries only in-frame clones and drops some. The table has hundreds of thousands of clones, roughly a tenth seen once; the top ten hold more than 0.8%. CDR1 and CDR2 from the germline V gene are MNHNY and SVGAGI (reference sequence). J gave up 1 base and V 6 bases, and 4 bases lay outside the gene matches. The length of the CDR3 is 15 residues. Sequenced input: central memory CD4+ T cells from blood. The chain joins TRBV6-6 to TRBJ2-2, with 8 positions matching TRBD1. The clonotype was recovered from a man aged 25 to 40 with type 1 diabetes. DNA of the CDR3: TGTGCCAGCAGCCCCGGGACAGGGAACACCGGGGAGCTGTTTTTT. This codes for CASSPGTGNTGELFF.